The subject of this entry is one TCR beta chain. Its antigen is undetermined. This sample was included in a study of T cell responses to AZD1222 COVID-19 vaccine. Study outcomes and limitations: Reportedly, nearly half of unique spike TCRs recognized epitopes outside B.1.351/B.1.1.7 mutations.

V lost 2 bases, J lost 0 bases, and 8 bases stayed unmatched. The CDR3 is made up of 17 amino acids. In germline, CDR1 is MNHEY, CDR2 SVGEGT. Repertoires were generated with immunoSEQ multiplex PCR, while TCRdb's copy carries only in-frame clones and drops some. The sample has about 110,000 clones; about nine tenths are singletons. The chain is built from TRBV6-2 or TRBV6-3 and TRBJ2-3, with TRBD1 matching 7 bases. This clonotype was sampled from an adult in good health. Sequenced material: peripheral blood, taken on day 0 of AZD1222 vaccination. CDR3 bases: TGTGCCAGCAGTTACATCCGGGACAGATCTAGCACAGATACGCAGTATTTT. The encoded protein is CASSYIRDRSSTDTQYF.